A single sample gave rise to the 27 T cell receptor beta chains below, sequenced in a study of regulatory T cells in long-lasting Graves disease. The time point: newly diagnosed GD, antithyroid drugs for less than 3 months. TCR sequences were obtained from RNA taken from PBMCs. Assembly of TCR beta libraries relied on iRepertoire HTBI primers together with Arm-PCR of CDR3 regions. TCRdb used MiXCR to reprocess the multiplex PCR reads, holding one entry per CDR3 protein. The sample holds a few hundred thousand distinct CDR3 sequences; about 19% are singletons and the top ten take approximately 14%. The specimen was peripheral blood mononuclear cells (PBMCs), collected at new diagnosis, from a patient treated with antithyroid drugs. These receptors were obtained from a female donor with Graves disease.

This clonotype has just a few counts. The V and J genes are TRBV11-1 and TRBJ1-3; a weak D match, TRBD1 (6 bases). V lost 5 bases and J lost 0, with 14 bases in between. CDR3 length: 16 residues. The V gene's germline CDR1 is SGHAT and CDR2 FQDESV (reference sequence). The CDR3 region is CASSRSRGSSGNTIYF. For the CDR3, the DNA is TGTGCCAGCAGCCGATCTAGGGGGAGCTCTGGAAACACCATATATTTT. The variable domain in full, completed from reference TRBV11-1 and TRBJ1-3, reads EAEVAQSPRYKITEKSQAVAFWCDPISGHATLYWYRQILGQGPELLVQFQDESVVDDSQLPKDRFSAERLKGVDSTLKIQPAELGDSAMYLCASSRSRGSSGNTIYFGEGSWLTVV.

The V and J genes are TRBV2 and TRBJ2-4; no clear D. Judging by the DNA end, TRBJ2-5 fits better; the J call may be wrong. CDR3 length equals 14 residues. Germline values: CDR1 SNHLY, CDR2 FYNNEI. The CDR3 DNA follows: TGTGCCAGCAGTGAATCGAAGACTGATGAGACCCAGTACTTC. Its translation: CASSESKTDETQYF.

The chain has TRBV29-1 and TRBJ1-3; D might be TRBD1 (6 bases). CDR3 length: 15 residues. Germline-derived CDR1 and CDR2 are SQVTM and ANQGSEA. V was cut by 4 bases and J by 0 bases, with 13 bases left in between. CDR3 coding DNA: TGCAGCGTTGCAGGGGTAGGGCTCTCTGGAAACACCATATATTTT. It translates to CSVAGVGLSGNTIYF.

On this clonotype: This clone may be a read error of a much larger clone one base away. The chain is built from TRBV6-2 or TRBV6-3 and TRBJ2-3, with D unresolved. The V end lost 5 bases, the J end lost 6 bases, and 9 bases lay between the germline ends. The CDR3 has 12 amino acids. Looked up from germline, CDR1 is MNHEY and CDR2 is SVGEGT. The CDR3 spells CASSTPWDTQYF. CDR3 nucleotides: TGTGCCAGCAGTACCCCTTGGGATACGCAGTATTTT.

In its sample, this clonotype was seen many times. V is TRBV5-1 and J is TRBJ1-4; D is ambiguous. CDR3 size: 17 residues. Germline V lookup: CDR1 SGHRS, CDR2 YFSETQ. Trimming left V 0 bases short and J 0 bases short, with 12 bases between. The DNA for the CDR3 is TGCGCCAGCAGCTTGGATCCCGGAGAAGCAACTAATGAAAAACTGTTTTTT. Translation gives CASSLDPGEATNEKLFF.

V is TRBV20-1 and J is TRBJ2-7; unclear D gene. In germline, CDR1 is DFQATT, CDR2 SNEGSKA (reference sequence). This CDR3 comprises 14 residues. Deletions cut 6 bases from V and 2 bases from J, with 17 bases between. CDR3: CSAPPRNNPYEQYF. As DNA, the CDR3 is TGCAGTGCCCCCCCCCGAAACAATCCCTACGAGCAGTACTTC.

The table lists this clonotype with a count of one. A much more abundant neighbour one base away suggests this may be a read error. CDR3 in amino acids: CASSVGVSGDEQYF. The DNA for the CDR3 is TGTGCCAGCAGTGTAGGGGTGAGCGGTGACGAGCAGTACTTC. The rearrangement uses TRBV6-1 and TRBJ2-7; D possibly matches TRBD1 or TRBD2 (5 bases each). Trimming removed 4 bases at V and 5 bases at J, with 15 bases between. From germline, CDR1 is MNHNS and CDR2 SASEGT. This CDR3 is 14 amino acids long.

Many counts were recorded for this clonotype. The rearrangement uses TRBV20-1 and TRBJ2-4; maybe TRBD2 (5 bases). The CDR3 is 13 residues long. The V and J ends lost 4 bases and 7 bases respectively, with 14 bases between them. Germline CDR1 is DFQATT and CDR2 is SNEGSKA (reference sequence). CDR3 coding DNA: TGCAGTGCTAACGACGCGGAGGCGAACATTCAGTACTTC. It codes for CSANDAEANIQYF.

Comments on this clonotype: A read error is the likely source, as a far larger clone sits one nucleotide away. The rearrangement joins TRBV12-3 or TRBV12-4 to TRBJ2-1, with D perhaps TRBD2 (5 bases). The CDR3 covers 14 residues. DNA of the CDR3: TGTGTCAGCAGTCCGGACTCGACCTACAATGAGCAGTTCTTC. Translated: CVSSPDSTYNEQFF.

This clonotype was found many times. The rearrangement uses TRBV29-1 and TRBJ1-2, with TRBD1 matching 9 bases. The V and J ends lost 3 bases and 8 bases, in that order; junction bases with no gene match: 4. Germline CDR1 reads SQVTM; CDR2 reads ANQGSEA. There are 12 residues in the CDR3. The CDR3 coding sequence is TGCAGCGTTGATTGGACAGGGGTAGGCTACACCTTC. Protein sequence: CSVDWTGVGYTF.

Worth noting for this clonotype: A far larger clone differs by one base, so this is likely a read error. Likely a read error: the CDR3 ends without its conserved phenylalanine or tryptophan. The chain has TRBV7-2 and TRBJ2-7, with TRBD2 matching 7 bases. The CDR3 length is 14 residues. Losses at the gene ends were 6 bases for V and 0 bases for J; bases not matched to a gene: 5. Germline loops: CDR1 SGHTA, CDR2 FQGNSA. The DNA of the CDR3 is TGTGCCAGCAGGACCGGGGGGAGCTCCTACGAGCAGTACCTC. It translates to CASRTGGSSYEQYL.

The chain recombines TRBV27 with TRBJ2-1, with D possibly TRBD2 on 7 matching bases. CDR3 length equals 16 residues. Germline-derived CDR1 and CDR2 are MNHEY and SMNVEV (reference sequence). The V gene lost 7 bases and the J gene lost 0 bases, with 16 bases spanning the gap. CDR3 sequence: CASTPYGGASYNEQFF. The CDR3 nucleotides are TGTGCCAGCACCCCTTATGGGGGGGCCTCCTACAATGAGCAGTTCTTC.

This rearrangement joins TRBV6-5 to TRBJ1-2; 7 bases agree with TRBD1. This CDR3 has 15 amino acids. The V gene's germline CDR1 is MNHEY and CDR2 SVGAGI. V gave up 2 bases and J gave up 4 bases; unmatched junction bases: 7. The CDR3 is CASSYDKDRLYGYTF. CDR3 bases: TGTGCCAGCAGTTACGACAAGGACAGGCTCTATGGCTACACCTTC.

This clonotype was detected many times. The chain is built from TRBV7-2 and TRBJ2-3; D not resolved. V lost 3 bases, J lost 0 bases, and 7 bases lay in between. The CDR3 contains 14 residues. Germline CDR1 reads SGHTA; CDR2 reads FQGNSA. CDR3 in amino acids: CASSFPISTDTQYF. CDR3 bases: TGTGCCAGCAGCTTCCCCATCAGCACAGATACGCAGTATTTT. Supplemented by reference TRBV7-2 and TRBJ2-3, the full variable domain reads GAGVSQSPSNKVTEKGKDVELRCDPISGHTALYWYRQSLGQGLEFLIYFQGNSAPDKSGLPSDRFSAERTGGSVSTLTIQRTQQEDSAVYLCASSFPISTDTQYFGPGTRLTVL.

This clonotype showed up just once. A much larger clone sits a single nucleotide away, making a read error possible. The chain uses TRBV7-2 and TRBJ2-1, with 12 nucleotides matching TRBD2. The end of the DNA fits TRBJ2-7 better, so the J call may be wrong. CDR3 size: 15 residues. Germline V gives CDR1 SGHTA, CDR2 FQGNSA. DNA of the CDR3: TGTGCCAGCAGCATGACTAGCGGGGGATACAATGAGCAGTACTTC. This codes for CASSMTSGGYNEQYF.

This clonotype appeared a few times. J is TRBJ2-3 and V is TRBV19, with D perhaps TRBD1 (6 bases). The V gene's germline CDR1 is LNHDA and CDR2 SQIVND (reference sequence). CDR3 length equals 14 residues. Trimming took off 2 bases at V and 4 bases at J, with 10 bases between the two ends. For the CDR3, the DNA is TGTGCCAGTAGTATACTATACAGGGCAGATACGCAGTATTTT. Its protein is CASSILYRADTQYF. Combining the CDR3 with reference TRBV19 and TRBJ2-3 gives the whole variable domain DGGITQSPKYLFRKEGQNVTLSCEQNLNHDAMYWYRQDPGQGLRLIYYSQIVNDFQKGDIAEGYSVSREKKESFPLTVTSAQKNPTAFYLCASSILYRADTQYFGPGTRLTVL.

V gene TRBV28 combines with J gene TRBJ1-1; D uncertain. V dropped 6 bases and J dropped 5 bases, with 16 bases sitting between them. The CDR3 length is 14 residues. Germline V gives CDR1 MDHEN, CDR2 SYDVKM. CDR3 coding DNA: TGTGCCAGCAGGTTCGAAGCCCTGGGGACTGAAGCTTTCTTT. Encoded protein: CASRFEALGTEAFF.

As for this clonotype: This could be a read error, since a much larger clone is one nucleotide away. The CDR3 spells CASSEAGGTSYNEQFF. In nucleotides, the CDR3 is TGTGCCAGCAGCGAGGCGGGAGGGACCTCCTACAATGAGCAGTTCTTC. The chain links TRBV12-3 or TRBV12-4 to TRBJ2-1, with 9 nucleotides matching TRBD2. This CDR3 region has 16 residues. The V gene end was trimmed by 6 bases and the J gene end by 0 bases; junction bases not matched to a gene: 6.

This clonotype occurred many times. This chain joins TRBV24-1 and TRBJ2-3; tentatively, D is TRBD1 (8 bases). Germline V gives CDR1 KGHDR, CDR2 SFDVKD. There are 15 residues in the CDR3. V shed 5 bases and J shed 2 bases, with 13 bases lying between them. CDR3 region: CATSGTGRDTDTQYF. CDR3 nucleotides: TGTGCCACCAGTGGGACAGGGAGGGACACAGATACGCAGTATTTT.

This clonotype showed up many times. The chain recombines TRBV6-5 with TRBJ2-2; 10 bases are shared with TRBD2. After removal of 5 bases from V and 6 bases from J, the junction contained 15 bases not matched to a gene. The germline gives CDR1 MNHEY, CDR2 SVGAGI. The CDR3 spans 18 residues. For the CDR3, the DNA is TGTGCCAGCAGTCCCTCGATTTGGACTAGCGGCCAGGCCGGGGAGCTGTTTTTT. Encoded protein: CASSPSIWTSGQAGELFF.

This clonotype appeared many times. The rearrangement links TRBV20-1 to TRBJ2-5, with 13 bases lining up with TRBD2. Germline-derived CDR1 and CDR2 are DFQATT and SNEGSKA (reference sequence). J lost 7 bases, V lost 4 bases, and 6 bases had no gene match. The CDR3 totals 14 residues. In nucleotides, the CDR3 is TGCAGTGCTAAGGGACTAGCGGGATTAGGGACCCAGTACTTC. This codes for CSAKGLAGLGTQYF.

The chain has TRBV3-2 and TRBJ1-5. TRBV3-2 is assigned pseudogene status. CDR3 size: 12 residues. CDR3 region: CASRASNQPQHF. The CDR3 nucleotides read TGTGCCAGCCGGGCAAGCAATCAGCCCCAGCATTTT.

In its sample, this clonotype was seen many times. The rearrangement joins TRBV29-1 to TRBJ1-1; D is perhaps TRBD1 (6 bases). From germline, CDR1 is SQVTM and CDR2 ANQGSEA. This CDR3 is 12 amino acids long. V dropped 7 bases and J dropped 6 bases, with 15 bases sitting between them. The CDR3 sequence: CSGTGMGAEAFF. The CDR3 coding sequence is TGCAGCGGCACAGGGATGGGGGCTGAAGCTTTCTTT.

This clonotype occurred many times. The chain links TRBV20-1 to TRBJ2-7; 13 positions agree with TRBD2. The ends lost 3 bases at V and 2 bases at J; junction bases unmatched: 7. Germline CDR1 and CDR2: DFQATT and SNEGSKA (reference sequence). This CDR3 is built from 16 residues. CDR3 loop: CSASSPGLAGTYEQYF. Here the CDR3 DNA reads TGCAGTGCTAGTTCCCCGGGACTAGCGGGAACCTACGAGCAGTACTTC.

This clonotype has a count of ten or more. The J gene is TRBJ2-2, the V gene TRBV7-8, with D perhaps TRBD2 (5 bases). The CDR3 contains 15 residues. Germline V lookup: CDR1 SGHVS, CDR2 FQNEAQ. V lost 5 bases and J 5 bases, leaving 15 bases between the germline ends. DNA of the CDR3: TGTGCCAGCAGCCCCCCGGGAAGGGTAACCGGGGAGCTGTTTTTT. Its protein product is CASSPPGRVTGELFF.

This clonotype was found many times. The chain combines TRBV12-3 or TRBV12-4 with TRBJ1-4, with a weak D call TRBD1 (5 bases). The V end lost 7 bases, the J end lost 8 bases, and 20 bases lay between the germline ends. This CDR3 is 15 amino acids long. CDR3 in DNA: TGTGCCAGCACCCCCCGGGGGGTGGGAGGCGAAAAACTGTTTTTT. Its protein product is CASTPRGVGGEKLFF.

Notes on this clonotype: A clone one base away is much larger, so this may be a read error. This chain uses TRBV7-9 with TRBJ2-5; D may be TRBD1 (6 bases). The CDR3 has 13 residues. The V gene's germline CDR1 is SEHNR and CDR2 FQNEAQ (reference sequence). CDR3 residues: CASSLKGQETRYF. In DNA, the CDR3 is TGTGCCAGCAGCTTAAAGGGACAAGAGACCCGGTACTTC.